Ten or more counts support the clone carrying this T cell receptor (beta chain). The sample is drawn from a study of breast tumors, draining lymph nodes, adjacent tissues. Unmatched junction bases numbered 3, after V lost 5 bases and J lost 5 bases. Germline values: CDR1 DFQATT, CDR2 SNEGSKA (reference sequence). This CDR3 region has 12 residues. TCRdb fed the multiplex PCR reads into MiXCR, producing one record per CDR3 protein. The data show under 150,000 distinct CDR3 sequences, 21% seen once. Samples came from axillary lymph nodes draining the breast cancer. Sequencing was carried out using axillary lymph node tissue. The rearrangement links TRBV20-1 to TRBJ2-5; 9 bases line up with TRBD2. The sequence came from a female donor with breast cancer. Some clones in this sample may be carry-over from other donors' samples. The chain's CDR3 is CSAGTSQETQYF. The CDR3 region has the DNA TGCAGTGCTGGGACTAGCCAGGAGACCCAGTACTTC.